This TCR beta chain was identified during a study of shared clonotypes between healthy human individuals. About the research overall: CD4 naive cells filled three plates per donor, CD4 memory three, CD8 naive two and CD8 memory one.

Regarding the study as a whole: It was observed that approximately 5% of naive CD4 clonotypes were shared across several donors. An anticipated effect of sequencing depth on clonotype sharing among donors was recognized.

This clone appeared a few times. What it recognizes is unknown. CDR1 and CDR2 (germline): MDHEN, SYDVKM. The V segment lost 8 bases and the J segment 4 bases; nucleotides outside the gene matches: 12. The CDR3 runs 15 residues. Terminally differentiated effector memory CD45RA+ cells were excluded by CCR7 positive selection of CD45RO-negative cells. Several immunoSEQ 96-well plates shared each subset's DNA, each plate a replicate. Clones were sequenced by immunoSEQ multiplex PCR, and TCRdb holds only the in-frame ones, with some missing. This sample has approximately 1.9 million clones, with roughly 95% found just once.

The chain joins TRBV28 to TRBJ1-1, with 8 bases fitting TRBD1. Sequenced material: naive CD8+ T cells from PBMCs. The sequence derives from a man between 18 and 35 years old in good health. Some clones in this sample may be carry-over from other donors' samples. CDR3 sequence (DNA): TGTGCCAGCTCTGAGACAGGGGACTTTGGCACTGAAGCTTTCTTT. It encodes CASSETGDFGTEAFF.